This is a list of T cell receptor beta chains from one sample in a study of cytomegalovirus exposure and HLA in healthy donors. Some clones are missing from TCRdb's copy, which holds only in-frame ones; the method was immunoSEQ multiplex PCR. The sample has 150,000 to 200,000 clones, around 80% seen once. Sequencing was performed on PBMCs. The origin of the receptors is a woman aged 40-49 years in good health and CMV-seropositive. CDR3s include the opening cysteine and the closing phenylalanine or tryptophan. Each record gives: clone size, J gene, D gene, V gene, CDR3 DNA, CDR3 protein. D genes are given only for firm matches. Clone size, where shown, is once, few, many, or a class for clones that have expanded.

-,TRBJ1-5,TRBD1,TRBV30,TGTGCCTGGAGTGGGGACAGGGGGCAAGGAAGTCAGCCCCAGCATTTT,CAWSGDRGQGSQPQHF
-,TRBJ1-2,-,TRBV19,TGTGCCAGTAGTATCTGGCCCAGAAACCACAACTATGGCTACACCTTC,CASSIWPRNHNYGYTF
-,TRBJ2-7,TRBD1,TRBV2,TGTGCCAGCAGCAAAGGCCGGGACAGTGCCTACGAGCAGTACTTC,CASSKGRDSAYEQYF
few,TRBJ2-7,TRBD1,TRBV27,TGTGCCAGCAGGACGACAGGGGCCAACTCCTACGAGCAGTACTTC,CASRTTGANSYEQYF
-,TRBJ1-3,-,TRBV19,TGTGCCAGTACCCGTATGCGTTTCTCGAGTGGAAACACCATATATTTT,CASTRMRFSSGNTIYF
-,TRBJ2-7,TRBD2,TRBV7-2,TGTGCCAGCAGCTTAGGGGCGGGAGATCTCTACGAGCAGTACTTC,CASSLGAGDLYEQYF
few,TRBJ2-7,TRBD2,TRBV19,TGTGCCAGTAGTACCCCGGGACTAGCTTACGAGCAGTACTTC,CASSTPGLAYEQYF
-,TRBJ2-3,TRBD2,TRBV11-3,TGTGCCAGCAGCTTAGGGGGTGAGCGGGAGACCACAGATACGCAGTATTTT,CASSLGGERETTDTQYF
once,TRBJ2-5,TRBD2,TRBV7-8,TGTGCCAGCAGCTTAGGCGGGGGACAAGAGACCCAGTACTTC,CASSLGGGQETQYF
-,TRBJ2-5,-,TRBV9,TGTGCCAGCAGCGTAGGACAGCCGAACCAAGAGACCCAGTACTTC,CASSVGQPNQETQYF
-,TRBJ1-4,TRBD1,TRBV27,TGTGCCAGCTCGACCCGAGACAGGGTGAATGAAAAACTGTTTTTT,CASSTRDRVNEKLFF
-,TRBJ2-2,TRBD2,TRBV7-2,TGTGCCAGCAGCCGATATGGGACTAGCGGTTACACCGGGGAGCTGTTTTTT,CASSRYGTSGYTGELFF
-,TRBJ1-2,TRBD1,TRBV5-5,TGTGCCAGCAGCCAGGGACAGCTCCTCAACTATGGCTACACCTTC,CASSQGQLLNYGYTF
-,TRBJ2-2,TRBD2,TRBV28,TGTGCCAGCAGTTCCCATTCTAGCGGGATGGAGGAGCTGTTTTTT,CASSSHSSGMEELFF
-,TRBJ2-7,-,TRBV7-2,TGTGCCAGCAGCTTAACGGGACTCCTATCCTACGAGCAGTACTTC,CASSLTGLLSYEQYF
-,TRBJ2-5,TRBD1,TRBV18,TGTGCCAGCTCTAATACAGGGGCGCAAGAGACCCAGTACTTC,CASSNTGAQETQYF
-,TRBJ2-1,TRBD2,TRBV28,TGTGCCAGCAGTACCCGGACTAGCGGGAGCAATGAGCAGTTCTTC,CASSTRTSGSNEQFF
-,TRBJ2-3,-,TRBV27,TGTGCCAGCAGTGCGCGCACAGATACGCAGTATTTT,CASSARTDTQYF
once,TRBJ2-1,-,TRBV4-3,TGCGCCAGCAGCCGCCAAGGGCCAGCGGCCAATGAGCAGTTCTTC,CASSRQGPAANEQFF
-,TRBJ2-3,TRBD1,TRBV9,TGTGCCAGCAGCTCCCGGGACAGGGTCGGAGATACGCAGTATTTT,CASSSRDRVGDTQYF
-,TRBJ2-5,-,TRBV7-6,TGTGCCAGCAGCTTAGCGCTGGGCTCCACTGATACCCAGTACTTC,CASSLALGSTDTQYF
-,TRBJ1-5,TRBD1,TRBV28,TGTGCCAGCAGTTTAGGACAGGTGTGGCAGCCCCAGCATTTT,CASSLGQVWQPQHF
-,TRBJ2-7,-,TRBV4-3,TGCGCCAGCAGCCAAGATTGGCAGGGAGGCTACGAGCAGTACTTC,CASSQDWQGGYEQYF
-,TRBJ1-3,-,TRBV23-1,TGCGCCAGCGGAACTAAATTCGTGGAGTCTGGAAACACCATATATTTT,CASGTKFVESGNTIYF
-,TRBJ2-3,-,TRBV30,TGTGCCTGGAGTGGGGCAGCAGATACGCAGTATTTT,CAWSGAADTQYF
-,TRBJ2-7,-,TRBV6-5,TGTGCCAGCAGTTACAGCTACAGAAACCCCTACGAGCAGTACTTC,CASSYSYRNPYEQYF
-,TRBJ1-5,-,TRBV2,TGTGCCAGCAGTACCCTCGGAATGGGGAGCAACCAGCCCCAGCATTTT,CASSTLGMGSNQPQHF
-,TRBJ2-2,TRBD2,TRBV30,TGTGCCTGGAGAGGGCTAGCGGGAGTCACCGGGGAGCTGTTTTTT,CAWRGLAGVTGELFF
-,TRBJ1-3,-,TRBV28,TGTGCCAGCAGTTTATGGGACAGCTCCCCTGGAAACACCATATATTTT,CASSLWDSSPGNTIYF
-,TRBJ2-5,-,TRBV23-1,TGCGCCAGCAGTCAAACTGGACAGCAAGAGACCCAGTACTTC,CASSQTGQQETQYF
-,TRBJ2-2,-,TRBV6-6,TGTGCCAGCAGTCAAGAGTCTGCCGGGGAGCTGTTTTTT,CASSQESAGELFF
-,TRBJ1-4,TRBD1,TRBV6-6,TGTGCCAGCAGTCATAGACAGGGGGGCGAAAAACTGTTTTTT,CASSHRQGGEKLFF
-,TRBJ2-2,-,TRBV5-6,TGTGCCAGCAGCTTGATTTGTCGGGGCACCGGGGAGCTGTTTTTT,CASSLICRGTGELFF
-,TRBJ1-2,-,TRBV6-1,TGTGCCAGCAGGTTAGGTCAGGGAACTAACTATGGCTACACCTTC,CASRLGQGTNYGYTF
few,TRBJ2-2,-,TRBV7-7,TGTGCTAGCAGCTTAGATGGGACACCGAACACCGGGGAGCTGTTTTTT,CASSLDGTPNTGELFF
-,TRBJ1-2,-,TRBV5-4,TGTGCCAGCAGACTAAATTGGGAGAAGCCGGGGGGCTACACCTTC,CASRLNWEKPGGYTF
-,TRBJ2-5,TRBD2,TRBV19,TGTGCCAGTAGTATTATAGCGGGAGGACAAGAGACCCAGTACTTC,CASSIIAGGQETQYF
-,TRBJ2-6,-,TRBV4-3,TGCGCCAGCAGCCAACCTCAGGGGAGTGGGGCCAACGTCCTGACTTTC,CASSQPQGSGANVLTF
-,TRBJ2-5,-,TRBV7-3,TGTGCCAGCAGCTTTTATGGGGCACAAGAGACCCAGTACTTC,CASSFYGAQETQYF
once,TRBJ2-1,TRBD2,TRBV19,TGTGCCAGTAGGGGACTAGCGGGGAATGAGCAGTTCTTC,CASRGLAGNEQFF
-,TRBJ2-2,-,TRBV29-1,TGCAGCGTTCAGGGAAACACCGGGGAGCTGTTTTTT,CSVQGNTGELFF
-,TRBJ2-1,TRBD2,TRBV5-4,TGTGCCAGCAGCTCGATACTAGCGGGAGATGTCAATGAGCAGTTCTTC,CASSSILAGDVNEQFF
-,TRBJ1-1,TRBD1,TRBV5-4,TGTGCCAGTAAGAGGTGGGGGACAGGGGGCAACACTGAAGCTTTCTTT,CASKRWGTGGNTEAFF
-,TRBJ2-1,-,TRBV25-1,TGTGCCAGCAGTGATGGGTTGGGCTCCCGCTACAATGAGCAGTTCTTC,CASSDGLGSRYNEQFF
-,TRBJ2-7,TRBD2,TRBV10-2,TGCGCCAGCTCGGGAGGGGGGTGGGATCCCTACGAGCAGTACTTC,CASSGGGWDPYEQYF
-,TRBJ2-1,TRBD2,TRBV7-2,TGTGCCAGCAGATCCCGAGGCGGACTAGCGGTAGACAATGAGCAGTTCTTC,CASRSRGGLAVDNEQFF
-,TRBJ1-1,-,TRBV7-3,TGTGCCAGCAGCTTAAACGGGCGGGAGGTGAACACTGAAGCTTTCTTT,CASSLNGREVNTEAFF
-,TRBJ2-1,TRBD1,TRBV6-5,TGTGCCAGCAGGAGGGACAGATCATACAATGAGCAGTTCTTC,CASRRDRSYNEQFF
few,TRBJ2-1,TRBD2,TRBV5-1,TGCGCCAGCAGCCTCGGATCGCTAGCGGGTTACAATGAGCAGTTCTTC,CASSLGSLAGYNEQFF
-,TRBJ2-7,-,TRBV6-1,TGTGCCAGCAGTGTTTCCACCCCCAGGTCCTACGAGCAGTACTTC,CASSVSTPRSYEQYF
few,TRBJ1-2,-,TRBV7-9,TGTGCCAGCAGCTTATTGGAGGGCGCGGGTGGCTACACCTTC,CASSLLEGAGGYTF
once,TRBJ1-1,-,TRBV11-2,TGTGCCAGCAGCCTATCAGGGTCTCAGGGAACTGAAGCTTTCTTT,CASSLSGSQGTEAFF
-,TRBJ2-6,TRBD1,TRBV5-3,TGTGCCAGAAGCTTGGGACAGGGGGCTCTTAGGGCCAACGTCCTGACTTTC,CARSLGQGALRANVLTF
-,TRBJ1-1,-,TRBV5-1,TGCGCCAGCAGCTTGAACAGGTTAAACACTGAAGCTTTCTTT,CASSLNRLNTEAFF
-,TRBJ1-1,-,TRBV5-4,TGTGCCAGCAGCTTCCTGGGCGGGACTGAAGCTTTCTTT,CASSFLGGTEAFF
-,TRBJ2-2,TRBD2,TRBV5-1,TGCGCCAGCAGCTCCCCTGCTGGTGACAGCGGGAGGACCGGGGAGCTGTTTTTT,CASSSPAGDSGRTGELFF
-,TRBJ2-5,TRBD2,TRBV2,TGTGCCAGCAGTTTGACTAGCGGCAAAGAGACCCAGTACTTC,CASSLTSGKETQYF
-,TRBJ2-5,TRBD1,TRBV5-6,TGTGCCAGCAGCTCGGCGGACAGGGGGCGCTGGCAAGAGACCCAGTACTTC,CASSSADRGRWQETQYF
once,TRBJ2-7,TRBD1,TRBV4-1,TGCGCCAGCAGCCAAGGGCAGGGGGATGGGAACGAGCAGTACTTC,CASSQGQGDGNEQYF
-,TRBJ1-3,-,TRBV2,TGTGCCAGCAGTGAAGCGGGGGGAGGAAACACCATATATTTT,CASSEAGGGNTIYF